One and the same sample provided the 27 T cell receptor beta chains below, sequenced in a study of shared clonotypes between healthy human individuals. Here immunoSEQ multiplex PCR was the method, and the copy in TCRdb shows in-frame clones only, minus some. The sample carries some 980,000 clones, around three quarters recorded once. The sequenced material came from memory CD4+ T cells sorted from blood. Subset of the sample: CD45RA-negative fraction. The source of these receptors is a young man in good health.

The rearrangement uses TRBV5-8 and TRBJ1-6; 9 positions match TRBD1. The CDR3 has 14 residues. V lost 4 bases and J lost 7; bases outside the gene matches: 3. From germline, CDR1 is SGHTS and CDR2 YDEGEE. Written as DNA, the CDR3 is TGTGCCAGCAGCATTGGACAGGGGAATTCACCCCTCCACTTT. Amino acid sequence: CASSIGQGNSPLHF.

V gene TRBV7-2 combines with J gene TRBJ2-5; 7 nucleotides agree with TRBD1. The CDR3 covers 15 residues. With 1 base clipped from V and 4 bases from J, the junction kept 6 bases outside the gene matches. Per the germline V gene, CDR1 is SGHTA and CDR2 is FQGNSA. DNA for the CDR3: TGTGCCAGCAGCTTAGGAGACAGGGAACTAGAGACCCAGTACTTC. It translates to CASSLGDRELETQYF.

The chain couples TRBV10-3 to TRBJ2-7, with 10 bases identical to TRBD1. Germline CDR1 is ENHRY and CDR2 is SYGVKD. Germline trimming cut 0 bases from V and 3 bases from J; bases unmatched to any gene: 5. The CDR3 is 16 amino acids. CDR3 sequence reads: CAISESTWDRGYEQYF. In DNA, the CDR3 is TGTGCCATCAGTGAGTCGACATGGGACAGGGGCTACGAGCAGTACTTC.

The chain combines TRBV7-2 with TRBJ1-5; D is unresolved. The germline V gene encodes CDR1 SGHTA and CDR2 FQGNSA. The CDR3 runs 15 residues. Trimming took off 0 bases at V and 4 bases at J, with 10 bases between the two ends. The CDR3 DNA reads as TGTGCCAGCAGCTTAGCGCAGACGGGAAATCAGCCCCAGCATTTT. It codes for CASSLAQTGNQPQHF.

The V gene is TRBV10-3, the J gene TRBJ2-5; D perhaps matches TRBD1 (6 bases). The CDR3 is 14 residues long. The ends were cut back, 2 bases at V and 5 bases at J, with 12 bases in the middle. Germline values: CDR1 ENHRY, CDR2 SYGVKD. DNA for the CDR3: TGTGCCATCAGTGAGAGCAGGGGTTGGGAGACCCAGTACTTC. This gives the protein CAISESRGWETQYF.

The genes are TRBV2 and TRBJ2-3; perhaps TRBD2 as D (5 bases). Trimming removed 6 bases from V and 5 bases from J, with 15 bases in between. This CDR3 comprises 14 residues. The germline CDR1 and CDR2 sequences are SNHLY and FYNNEI. This chain's CDR3 is CASSEFQRLDTQYF. CDR3 in DNA: TGTGCCAGCAGCGAATTTCAGCGGCTAGATACGCAGTATTTT.

This clone was counted a few times. This chain links TRBV12-5 with TRBJ1-2; D gene uncertain. The CDR3 totals 12 residues. The germline V and J ends were trimmed by 1 base and 7 bases, with 7 bases remaining between them. The germline V gene encodes CDR1 LGHNT and CDR2 FRNRAP. DNA of the CDR3: TGTGCTAGTGGTTTGGCCCAAGGTGGCTACACCTTC. Amino acid sequence: CASGLAQGGYTF.

Worth noting for this clone: Other nucleotide sequences from this sample produce the same CDR3. This chain connects TRBV9 to TRBJ1-3; no clear D. The CDR3 is 14 residues long. Trimming took off 0 bases at V and 3 bases at J, with 7 bases between the two ends. Germline V lookup: CDR1 SGDLS, CDR2 YYNGEE. CDR3 nucleotides: TGTGCCAGCAGCGTAGTGTCGGATGGAAACACCATATATTTT. Protein sequence: CASSVVSDGNTIYF. Drawing the rest from reference TRBV9 and TRBJ1-3, the complete variable domain is DSGVTQTPKHLITATGQRVTLRCSPRSGDLSVYWYQQSLDQGLQFLIQYYNGEERAKGNILERFSAQQFPDLHSELNLSSLELGDSALYFCASSVVSDGNTIYFGEGSWLTVV.

The chain couples TRBV4-1 to TRBJ2-7; D is perhaps TRBD1 (5 bases). This CDR3 comprises 16 residues. Germline CDR1 reads MGHRA; CDR2 reads YSYEKL. The V end lost 4 bases, the J end lost 0 bases, and 16 bases lay between the germline ends. The CDR3 nucleotides read TGCGCCAGCAGCCGGCCTACAGGTAGGAGCTCCTACGAGCAGTACTTC. Amino acids: CASSRPTGRSSYEQYF.

J is TRBJ1-5 and V is TRBV5-8, with 9 bases matching TRBD1. CDR1 is SGHTS, CDR2 YDEGEE, per germline. CDR3 length equals 15 residues. Germline trimming cut 2 bases from V and 2 bases from J; bases unmatched to any gene: 2. The CDR3 nucleotides read TGTGCCAGCAGCTTACAGGGGGCGGGCAATCAGCCCCAGCATTTT. It yields the protein CASSLQGAGNQPQHF.

This clone was observed a handful of times. CDR3 sequence: CASSGNKGGELFF. CDR3 coding DNA: TGTGCCAGCAGTGGAAACAAGGGCGGGGAGCTGTTTTTT. The V call is TRBV6-1, the J call TRBJ2-2; D is ambiguous. The CDR3 is 13 amino acids. In germline, CDR1 is MNHNS, CDR2 SASEGT. Trimming cost V 4 bases and J 7 bases, with 10 bases left between them.

This chain joins TRBV6-5 and TRBJ1-3, with D unresolved. CDR1 MNHEY and CDR2 SVGAGI come from the germline V gene. Trimming removed 6 bases at V and 3 bases at J, with 15 bases between. CDR3 length equals 15 residues. The CDR3 nucleotides are TGTGCCAGCAGCACCAGCGGGGTCGGTGGAAACACCATATATTTT. Residues: CASSTSGVGGNTIYF.

V is TRBV14 and J is TRBJ2-2; D is unresolved. The CDR3 length is 14 residues. The germline V gene has CDR1 SGHDN and CDR2 FVKESK. V shed 4 bases and J shed 5 bases, with 11 bases lying between them. The CDR3 is CASSPWLETGELFF. The DNA of the CDR3 is TGTGCCAGCAGCCCTTGGCTGGAGACCGGGGAGCTGTTTTTT.

The CDR3 here is CASRRVGTQYSPLHF. CDR3 nucleotides: TGTGCCAGCAGACGGGTCGGGACACAATATTCACCCCTCCACTTT. The rearrangement links TRBV6-5 to TRBJ1-6; D perhaps matches TRBD1 (6 bases). This CDR3 is built from 15 residues. Trimming removed 6 bases from V and 8 bases from J, with 17 bases in between. Germline lookup yields CDR1 MNHEY and CDR2 SVGAGI.

The genes are TRBV19 and TRBJ1-5, with D possibly TRBD1 on 6 matching bases. Germline V gene lookup returns CDR1 LNHDA and CDR2 SQIVND (reference sequence). CDR3 length equals 16 residues. V was cut by 5 bases and J by 6 bases, with 20 bases left in between. The CDR3 sequence is CASSSQGMGGGQPQHF. The CDR3 DNA reads TGTGCCAGTAGTTCCCAGGGAATGGGAGGGGGTCAGCCCCAGCATTTT.

The rearrangement links TRBV25-1 to TRBJ2-7; D is ambiguous. The CDR3 is 13 amino acids. CDR1 and CDR2 from the germline V gene are MGHDK and SYGVNS. V was cut by 6 bases and J by 3 bases, with 12 bases left in between. The CDR3 protein is CASRDDTIYEQYF. The DNA for the CDR3 is TGTGCCAGCAGGGATGACACAATCTACGAGCAGTACTTC.

This clone was counted a few times. The chain has TRBV4-1 and TRBJ2-5; 7 nucleotides line up with TRBD2. This CDR3 is built from 15 residues. Per the germline V gene, CDR1 is MGHRA and CDR2 is YSYEKL. V lost 2 bases to trimming and J lost 5 bases; unmatched junction nucleotides: 8. The CDR3 sequence is CASSQWGRAGETQYF. The CDR3 nucleotides are TGCGCCAGCAGCCAATGGGGGAGGGCCGGGGAGACCCAGTACTTC.

This sequence joins TRBV28 and TRBJ2-7; TRBD1 matches 8 bases. CDR1 is MDHEN and CDR2 is SYDVKM in the germline V gene. V shed 6 bases and J 4 bases; nucleotides not matched to a gene: 11. This CDR3 is built from 15 residues. CDR3 region: CASSNQGALNYEQYF. For the CDR3, the DNA is TGTGCCAGCAGCAATCAGGGGGCGCTTAATTACGAGCAGTACTTC.

This clone was seen more than once but under ten times. Other DNA sequences from this sample encode an identical CDR3 as well. The chain employs TRBV15 and TRBJ1-2; D not certain. Trimming cost V 0 bases and J 5 bases, with 4 bases left between them. The CDR3 is 12 amino acids. CDR1 is LNHNV and CDR2 is YYDKDF in the germline V gene (reference sequence). The CDR3 is CATSRDGYGYTF. In DNA form, the CDR3 reads TGTGCCACCAGCAGAGATGGTTATGGCTACACCTTC.

The CDR3 loop reads CASRAPGLAGVEQYF. Here the CDR3 DNA reads TGTGCCAGCAGAGCTCCCGGACTAGCGGGAGTCGAGCAGTACTTC. The chain recombines TRBV6-6 with TRBJ2-5; 13 bases align to TRBD2. Gene TRBJ2-7 matches the end of the DNA better, so the J call may be wrong. The CDR3 extends over 15 amino acids. Germline V gene sequence: CDR1 MNHNY, CDR2 SVGAGI (reference sequence).

The V gene is TRBV9, the J gene TRBJ2-5; TRBD2 matches at 7 bases. With 0 bases clipped from V and 1 base from J, the junction kept 3 bases outside the gene matches. Germline assignment: CDR1 SGDLS and CDR2 YYNGEE. There are 15 residues in the CDR3. CDR3 sequence (DNA): TGTGCCAGCAGCGTAGTTCCGGGGGGCCAAGAGACCCAGTACTTC. It encodes CASSVVPGGQETQYF.

This clone was seen once. The sample holds other DNA sequences that translate to the same CDR3. The chain joins TRBV19 to TRBJ1-1, with 7 bases aligning to TRBD1. After removal of 4 bases from V and 1 base from J, the junction contained 6 bases not matched to a gene. The CDR3 is 15 residues long. The germline V gene encodes CDR1 LNHDA and CDR2 SQIVND (reference sequence). CDR3 in amino acids: CASSKSGTANTEAFF. The CDR3 DNA is TGTGCCAGTAGTAAATCCGGGACAGCGAACACTGAAGCTTTCTTT.

The genes are TRBV7-9 and TRBJ1-2; D remains ambiguous. The CDR3 covers 15 residues. Trimming removed 6 bases from V and 6 bases from J, with 20 bases in between. Germline loops: CDR1 SEHNR, CDR2 FQNEAQ (reference sequence). The CDR3: CASRANLGRLDGYTF. CDR3 DNA: TGTGCCAGCAGAGCCAACCTAGGACGGCTAGATGGCTACACCTTC.

The J gene is TRBJ2-7, the V gene TRBV4-3; D is perhaps TRBD1 or TRBD2 (5 bases each). This CDR3 has 17 amino acids. Germline CDR1 reads LGHNA; CDR2 reads YSLEER. V lost 4 bases and J 1 base, leaving 20 bases between the germline ends. CDR3 region: CASSRVAGTLESYEQYF. The CDR3 DNA reads TGCGCCAGCAGCCGGGTCGCCGGGACCCTGGAGTCCTACGAGCAGTACTTC.

This clone occurred a few times. The gene calls are TRBV28 and TRBJ1-1; no reliable D call. CDR3 length equals 11 residues. The germline gives CDR1 MDHEN, CDR2 SYDVKM. Trimming took off 8 bases at V and 1 base at J, with 5 bases between the two ends. The CDR3: CASGGNTEAFF. The CDR3 nucleotides are TGTGCCAGCGGTGGGAACACTGAAGCTTTCTTT.

This sequence joins TRBV28 and TRBJ2-3; tentatively, D is TRBD2 (5 bases). The CDR3 has 14 amino acids. Germline CDR1 reads MDHEN; CDR2 reads SYDVKM. V dropped 5 bases and J dropped 0 bases, with 9 bases sitting between them. The CDR3 DNA sequence: TGTGCCAGCAGTCGGGGTGGGAGCACAGATACGCAGTATTTT. Translated, it gives CASSRGGSTDTQYF.

This clone has a handful of counts. The chain has TRBV23-1 and TRBJ1-1; 7 nucleotides agree with TRBD1. TRBV23-1 is known as an ORF, though its function is uncertain. This CDR3 comprises 16 residues. Unmatched junction bases numbered 5, after V lost 0 bases and J lost 1 base. CDR3 DNA: TGCGCCAGCAGTCAATCGTTGGCAGGGGGGAACACTGAAGCTTTCTTT. As protein: CASSQSLAGGNTEAFF.